Listed here are 16 T cell receptor beta chains from one sample, sequenced in a study of T cell changes during pregnancy in multiple sclerosis. Clones were read by immunoSEQ multiplex PCR, and TCRdb kept only the in-frame ones, dropping some. The sample includes about 41,000 clones, more than 90% of them seen just once. The sequencing here drew on CD8+ T cells from peripheral blood mononuclear cells, taken in the third trimester of pregnancy. These receptor sequences come from a female donor with multiple sclerosis, enrolled in a pregnancy study.

The genes are TRBV28 and TRBJ2-5; D is unresolved. This CDR3 is built from 13 residues. CDR1 and CDR2 (germline): MDHEN, SYDVKM. The V end was cut by 4 bases, the J end by 2 bases, with 8 bases between. CDR3 region: CASSYSLQETQYF. The CDR3 DNA is TGTGCCAGCAGTTATTCCCTTCAAGAGACCCAGTACTTC.

In its sample, this clone was seen once. V and J are TRBV11-3 and TRBJ1-1; D perhaps matches TRBD1 (5 bases). Germline V gives CDR1 SGHNT, CDR2 YENEEA. This CDR3 contains 14 residues. V lost 5 bases and J lost 0, with 10 bases in between. Here the CDR3 reads CASSPRQLNTEAFF. CDR3 bases: TGTGCCAGCAGCCCGCGACAGTTGAACACTGAAGCTTTCTTT.

The gene calls are TRBV6-6 and TRBJ1-1, with D perhaps matching TRBD1 (6 bases). Germline V lookup: CDR1 MNHNY, CDR2 SVGAGI (reference sequence). The CDR3 spans 13 residues. Trimming left V 3 bases short and J 7 bases short, with 12 bases between. CDR3 sequence reads: CASSYIQGFEAFF. The CDR3, as DNA: TGTGCCAGCAGTTATATACAGGGCTTTGAAGCTTTCTTT.

This rearrangement joins TRBV10-3 to TRBJ1-5; 9 bases are a match to TRBD1. The CDR3 is made up of 16 amino acids. Germline CDR1 reads ENHRY; CDR2 reads SYGVKD. V lost 3 bases to trimming and J lost 3 bases; unmatched junction nucleotides: 6. The CDR3 DNA reads TGTGCCATCAGTGATCCTGGACAGGGGCCCAATCAGCCCCAGCATTTT. Encoded protein: CAISDPGQGPNQPQHF.

The V gene is TRBV29-1, the J gene TRBJ2-7; 11 bases align to TRBD1. CDR3 length: 14 amino acids. Germline assignment: CDR1 SQVTM and CDR2 ANQGSEA. With V trimmed by 4 bases and J by 5 bases, 7 bases remained unmatched. The CDR3 region has the DNA TGCAGCGTTGGTTTAGGACAGGGGGCCCACGAGCAGTACTTC. As protein: CSVGLGQGAHEQYF.

V usage is TRBV28 and J usage is TRBJ2-1, with 14 positions matching TRBD2. Germline lookup yields CDR1 MDHEN and CDR2 SYDVKM. V lost 3 bases, J lost 5 bases, and 3 bases stayed unmatched. The CDR3 extends over 16 amino acids. CDR3 DNA sequence: TGTGCCAGCAGTTTTCGGGGACTAGCGGGGGACAATGAGCAGTTCTTC. Its protein product is CASSFRGLAGDNEQFF.

V and J are TRBV23-1 and TRBJ1-6; no clear D gene. TRBV23-1 is labeled an ORF, and its function is uncertain. This CDR3 has 17 residues. Trimming cost V 3 bases and J 0 bases, with 12 bases left between them. In DNA form, the CDR3 reads TGCGCCAGCAGTCAGCTAGCCGGGAGCTCCTATAATTCACCCCTCCACTTT. It translates to CASSQLAGSSYNSPLHF.

The V call is TRBV30, the J call TRBJ2-2; D not certain. CDR1 is GTSNPN, CDR2 SVGIG, per germline (reference sequence). The V end was cut by 2 bases, the J end by 4 bases, with 8 bases between. The CDR3 spans 13 residues. The CDR3 DNA reads TGTGCCTGGAGTACCTCTACCACCGGGGAGCTGTTTTTT. Residues: CAWSTSTTGELFF. Variable domain in full (rest from reference TRBV30 and TRBJ2-2): SQTIHQWPATLVQPVGSPLSLECTVEGTSNPNLYWYRQAAGRGLQLLFYSVGIGQISSEVPQNLSASRPQDRQFILSSKKLLLSDSGFYLCAWSTSTTGELFFGEGSRLTVL.

The gene calls are TRBV7-8 and TRBJ1-2; 9 bases are shared with TRBD1. Looked up from germline, CDR1 is SGHVS and CDR2 is FQNEAQ. The CDR3 runs to 15 residues. The ends lost 6 bases at V and 0 bases at J; junction bases unmatched: 5. This chain's CDR3 is CASSSGTGSNYGYTF. The CDR3 DNA reads as TGTGCCAGCAGTTCCGGGACAGGGTCTAACTATGGCTACACCTTC.

Comments on this clone: This sample also contains other DNA sequences that code for the same CDR3. V usage is TRBV19 and J usage is TRBJ2-1; TRBD2 matches 7 bases. CDR1 is LNHDA, CDR2 SQIVND, per germline (reference sequence). CDR3 size: 13 residues. V lost 3 bases, J lost 7 bases, and 3 bases stayed unmatched. In nucleotides, the CDR3 is TGTGCCAGTAGTATGGGAGGGAGAAATGAGCAGTTCTTC. Its protein is CASSMGGRNEQFF.

This rearrangement joins TRBV7-8 to TRBJ1-1; D unclear. Trimming cost V 5 bases and J 3 bases, with 10 bases left between them. This CDR3 contains 13 residues. Germline V gene sequence: CDR1 SGHVS, CDR2 FQNEAQ. In DNA, the CDR3 is TGTGCCAGCAGCCCCCGACTTGACACTGAAGCTTTCTTT. Amino acids: CASSPRLDTEAFF. The whole variable domain, filled in from reference TRBV7-8 and TRBJ1-1, reads GAGVSQSPRYKVAKRGQDVALRCDPISGHVSLFWYQQALGQGPEFLTYFQNEAQLDKSGLPSDRFFAERPEGSVSTLKIQRTQQEDSAVYLCASSPRLDTEAFFGQGTRLTVV.

The gene calls are TRBV6-1 and TRBJ2-2, with a possible D match to TRBD2 (5 bases). Per germline, CDR1 MNHNS and CDR2 SASEGT. V was trimmed by 1 base and J by 3 bases, leaving 6 bases between them. The CDR3 extends over 14 amino acids. CDR3 loop: CASSEGEHTGELFF. The CDR3 coding sequence is TGTGCCAGCAGTGAAGGGGAGCACACCGGGGAGCTGTTTTTT.

V gene TRBV11-2 combines with J gene TRBJ2-6, with 7 bases aligning to TRBD1. The CDR3 totals 17 residues. CDR1 and CDR2 from the germline V gene are SGHAT and FQNNGV. Trimming cost V 3 bases and J 0 bases; bases outside gene matches: 5. The CDR3 sequence: CASSLEQGNSGANVLTF. The CDR3 region has the DNA TGTGCCAGCAGCTTGGAACAGGGGAACTCTGGGGCCAACGTCCTGACTTTC.

This clone was picked up one time. This chain joins TRBV25-1 and TRBJ1-1; 11 bases line up with TRBD1. CDR3 length equals 15 residues. V dropped 5 bases and J dropped 11; count of bases not matched to a gene: 13. Germline V gene data show CDR1 as MGHDK and CDR2 as SYGVNS. Here the CDR3 DNA reads TGTGCCAGCAGTCCTACCCCGGACAGGGGGCGGCCGGCTTTCTTT. Amino acids: CASSPTPDRGRPAFF.

The CDR3: CASSIHPDRGLTEAFF. As DNA, the CDR3 is TGTGCCAGCAGCATACACCCCGACAGGGGGCTTACTGAAGCTTTCTTT. This chain joins TRBV9 and TRBJ1-1; TRBD1 matches at 10 bases. The CDR3 has 16 amino acids. The V gene's germline CDR1 is SGDLS and CDR2 YYNGEE. Trimming cost V 4 bases and J 5 bases; bases outside gene matches: 11.

The V gene is TRBV27, the J gene TRBJ1-1; 9 nucleotides agree with TRBD1. This CDR3 region has 14 residues. Per germline, CDR1 MNHEY and CDR2 SMNVEV (reference sequence). V shed 6 bases and J 1 base; nucleotides not matched to a gene: 3. The CDR3 is CASRSQGANTEAFF. The DNA of the CDR3 is TGTGCCAGCAGGTCACAGGGGGCGAACACTGAAGCTTTCTTT.